The rows below give T cell receptor beta chains drawn from one sample of a study. TCRdb redid the calling of the 5' RACE reads with MiXCR, one entry per CDR3 protein. The table lists 10,000 to 13,000 distinct CDR3 sequences, more than 15% of them singletons, with 3% to 4% in the top ten. Material: Tregs sorted from a lymph node. The receptors originated from a female donor with breast cancer. The CDR3 runs from the conserved cysteine through the conserved F or W.

>TRBJ1-1|TRBV2
CASEGTGRRTEAFF
>TRBJ2-3|TRBV5-1
CASSLVPAGTDTQYF
>TRBJ2-1|TRBV7-2
CASSLDSGRASEQFF
>TRBJ2-3|TRBV29-1
CSVESRGGTDTQYF
>TRBJ2-3|TRBV9
CASSVVAASTDTQYF
>TRBJ2-2|TRBV7-7
CAIDRGNTGELFF
>TRBJ1-1|TRBV6-1
CASTLRGRGVVTEAFF
>TRBJ2-6|TRBV27
CASKREERSGANVLTF
>TRBJ2-7|TRBV2
CASTRDRVDYEQYF
>TRBJ1-1|TRBV5-1
CASSLRASGQAEAFF
>TRBJ2-2|TRBV5-1
CASSRTTTNTGELFF
>TRBJ2-7|TRBV7-2
CASSSRTAHEQYF
>TRBJ1-2|TRBV5-1
CASSLDHRESVGYTF
>TRBJ2-1|TRBV5-1
CASSLGAQLNEQFF
>TRBJ2-3|TRBV6-2/TRBV6-3
CASSYGTLLTDTQYF
>TRBJ2-7|TRBV15
CATLRDRGTYEQYF
>TRBJ2-7|TRBV5-1
CASSFLSGTGFGEQYF
>TRBJ1-2|TRBV2
CASSYEVSNYGYTF
>TRBJ2-7|TRBV30
CAWSRDRAYEQYF
>TRBJ2-1|TRBV29-1
CSVESTFGIYNEQFF
>TRBJ1-2|TRBV19
CASRGQGLDGYTF
>TRBJ2-6|TRBV5-1
CASSLTEYGANVLTF
>TRBJ2-1|TRBV13
CASSPPGEGGSSYNEQFF
>TRBJ2-1|TRBV6-2/TRBV6-3
CANGTPQGAQGEQFF
>TRBJ1-5|TRBV2
CATKKESNQPQHF
>TRBJ1-2|TRBV9
CASSVGTTVIYGYTF
>TRBJ2-3|TRBV18
CASSPEYLGLSGADTQYF
>TRBJ2-5|TRBV7-2
CASSLVTKETQYF
>TRBJ2-1|TRBV3-1
CASSPLGGGTARLRNERFF
>TRBJ2-7|TRBV7-2
CASSSYRKTEEQYF
>TRBJ1-1|TRBV5-5
CASSLELGTFTEAFF
>TRBJ2-7|TRBV15
CATSRERDRSYEQYF
>TRBJ1-1|TRBV7-9
CASSTQGNTEAFF
>TRBJ2-7|TRBV9
CASSVTGVGEQYF
>TRBJ2-2|TRBV12-3/TRBV12-4
CASTRGSAGELFF
>TRBJ2-7|TRBV20-1
CSARDRYPHEQYF
>TRBJ2-5|TRBV5-1
CASARRSQQETQYF
>TRBJ2-5|TRBV5-1
CASSLDAGMETQYF
>TRBJ2-7|TRBV21-1
CASSYCSTGQYF
>TRBJ2-5|TRBV20-1
CSARGTIQETQYF
>TRBJ2-7|TRBV7-6
CASSLGPHSYEQYF
>TRBJ1-4|TRBV12-3/TRBV12-4
CASSLGGHGVSEKLFF
>TRBJ2-7|TRBV7-2
CASSENYEQYF
>TRBJ1-6|TRBV29-1
CSVQKQPGDNSPLHF
>TRBJ2-3|TRBV4-3
CASGLWGLSHTDTQYF
>TRBJ1-1|TRBV20-1
CSGPGQGTMNTEAFF
>TRBJ2-1|TRBV29-1
CSVKTSVSYNEQFF
>TRBJ2-2|TRBV9
CASSVGPNTGELFF
>TRBJ1-2|TRBV5-1
CASSLVGGGRNGYTF
>TRBJ1-6|TRBV30
CAWSVEAESPLHF
>TRBJ2-1|TRBV5-1
CASSLGDFPSYNEQFF
>TRBJ1-4|TRBV2
CASSEVGDATNEKLFF
>TRBJ2-3|TRBV2
CASRRTSGRITDTQYF
>TRBJ2-7|TRBV5-5
CASSSVGTGIRYEQYF
>TRBJ1-2|TRBV5-1
CASSLAGGAGGGYTF
>TRBJ2-7|TRBV4-1
CASSQVGGNYEQYF